These T cell receptor beta chains were read from a single sample in a study of blood T cell repertoires in COVID-19. The method was immunoSEQ multiplex PCR; TCRdb's version includes in-frame clones alone and lacks a portion of them. The table records about 67,000 clones, approximately 90% of them present only once. Material for sequencing was peripheral blood. The receptor set was obtained from a woman aged 60-75 years with acute or convalescent COVID-19. The CDR3 runs from the conserved cysteine through the conserved F or W. The D gene is left open where the match is weak.

d_call: TRBD2; v_call: TRBV3-1/TRBV3-2; cdr3_aa: CASSHGSGRETQYF
d_call: TRBD1; v_call: TRBV6-6; cdr3_aa: CASSWSGTDYGYTF
d_call: NA; v_call: TRBV5-1; cdr3_aa: CASSSASGGSGELFF
d_call: TRBD1; v_call: TRBV7-2; cdr3_aa: CASSTSTGGAEQFF
d_call: TRBD1; v_call: TRBV9; cdr3_aa: CASRGQGLVGYGYTF
d_call: TRBD1; v_call: TRBV20-1; cdr3_aa: CSASTGTGVVNSPLHF
d_call: TRBD2; v_call: TRBV27; cdr3_aa: CASSLRASGTGGQFF
d_call: TRBD1; v_call: TRBV5-1; cdr3_aa: CASSPGTGGVDTQYF
d_call: NA; v_call: TRBV6-5; cdr3_aa: CASRQGSSYNSPLHF
d_call: NA; v_call: TRBV4-1; cdr3_aa: CASSQDRGSANYGYTF
d_call: NA; v_call: TRBV19; cdr3_aa: CASSPRTFTDTQYF
d_call: NA; v_call: TRBV10-3; cdr3_aa: CAISETILGNTIYF
d_call: NA; v_call: TRBV6-1; cdr3_aa: CASSEGSGLMNTEAFF
d_call: TRBD1; v_call: TRBV5-1; cdr3_aa: CASSLRQGAVTEAFF
d_call: NA; v_call: TRBV5-1; cdr3_aa: CASSPARVQAETQYF
d_call: TRBD1; v_call: TRBV4-1; cdr3_aa: CASSQGQVSNQPQHF
d_call: NA; v_call: TRBV6-5; cdr3_aa: CASSYGGVQETQYF
d_call: NA; v_call: TRBV12-3/TRBV12-4; cdr3_aa: CASSPTGNEQFF
d_call: NA; v_call: TRBV20-1; cdr3_aa: CSASQTMNTEAFF
d_call: NA; v_call: TRBV16; cdr3_aa: CASSQSVRGNSPLHF
d_call: NA; v_call: TRBV27; cdr3_aa: CASSLGQSPNTEAFF
d_call: TRBD2; v_call: TRBV11-2; cdr3_aa: CASSLGTSGRRLETQYF
d_call: NA; v_call: TRBV9; cdr3_aa: CASSLNIRGTEAFF
d_call: TRBD1; v_call: TRBV7-2; cdr3_aa: CASRVQGIGGKLFF
d_call: TRBD1; v_call: TRBV29-1; cdr3_aa: CSAGTASLNTEAFF
d_call: TRBD1; v_call: TRBV4-1; cdr3_aa: CASRRTGTGYEKLFF
d_call: TRBD1; v_call: TRBV24-1; cdr3_aa: CATSQGAGNSPLHF
d_call: TRBD1; v_call: TRBV5-1; cdr3_aa: CASSLFGTGLNEQFF
d_call: NA; v_call: TRBV21-1; cdr3_aa: CASSKSQAPREKLFF
d_call: NA; v_call: TRBV6-4; cdr3_aa: CASSSGAGELFF
d_call: TRBD2; v_call: TRBV5-6; cdr3_aa: CASSSPGLAGEETQYF
d_call: TRBD2; v_call: TRBV30; cdr3_aa: CAWSVLAEGTQYF
d_call: TRBD1; v_call: TRBV5-1; cdr3_aa: CASSSLTGNTGNTIYF
d_call: NA; v_call: TRBV4-1; cdr3_aa: CASSQFRGFGGDTQYF
d_call: TRBD2; v_call: TRBV18; cdr3_aa: CASCTGTSGDTQYF
d_call: NA; v_call: TRBV9; cdr3_aa: CASSVEVSGVNEQFF
d_call: TRBD1; v_call: TRBV5-6; cdr3_aa: CASSLTTGQGSTGAFF
d_call: NA; v_call: TRBV9; cdr3_aa: CASSPFGWLRSYDERFF
d_call: NA; v_call: TRBV10-3; cdr3_aa: CAIREAGLGQETQYF
d_call: NA; v_call: TRBV5-8; cdr3_aa: CASSLISRLNTEAFF
d_call: TRBD2; v_call: TRBV7-2; cdr3_aa: CASSLASGGDTQYF
d_call: TRBD1; v_call: TRBV6-2/TRBV6-3; cdr3_aa: CASSYMDRVNQPQHF
d_call: NA; v_call: TRBV6-5; cdr3_aa: CASSPRQESGELFF
d_call: TRBD1; v_call: TRBV2; cdr3_aa: CASSSGTGAPEAFF
d_call: NA; v_call: TRBV5-1; cdr3_aa: CASSGDLNTEAFF